The 26 T cell receptor beta chains below all came from one sample that was sequenced in a study of blood T cell repertoires in COVID-19. TCRdb's copy holds only in-frame clones and misses some; the assay was immunoSEQ multiplex PCR. The table records around 68,000 clones, about 81% of them present only once. The sequenced material came from peripheral blood. These receptors all come from a human donor in a cohort sampled during active COVID-19.

As for this clone: Other DNA sequences from this sample encode an identical CDR3 as well. V is TRBV28 and J is TRBJ2-7; D call uncertain. In germline, CDR1 is MDHEN, CDR2 SYDVKM. The CDR3 runs to 11 residues. Trimming took off 2 bases at V and 6 bases at J, with 5 bases between the two ends. The CDR3 sequence: CASSLRGEQYF. CDR3 sequence (DNA): TGTGCCAGCAGTTTACGAGGCGAGCAGTACTTC. The variable domain in full, completed from reference TRBV28 and TRBJ2-7, reads DVKVTQSSRYLVKRTGEKVFLECVQDMDHENMFWYRQDPGLGLRLIYFSYDVKMKEKGDIPEGYSVSREKKERFSLILESASTNQTSMYLCASSLRGEQYFGPGTRLTVT.

This chain links TRBV29-1 with TRBJ2-7; 9 bases line up with TRBD1. The CDR3 length is 14 residues. Germline CDR1 and CDR2: SQVTM and ANQGSEA. Trimming took 5 bases from V and 6 from J; bases not matched to a gene: 11. The CDR3 DNA follows: TGCAGCGTTATTCCCCGGGACAGGGAGGGCGAGCAGTACTTC. Amino acid sequence: CSVIPRDREGEQYF.

This chain joins TRBV15 and TRBJ2-2, with TRBD2 identical over 9 bases. CDR1 is LNHNV and CDR2 is YYDKDF in the germline V gene (reference sequence). CDR3 length equals 14 residues. After removal of 5 bases from V and 6 bases from J, the junction contained 4 bases not matched to a gene. The CDR3 coding sequence is TGTGCCACCAGCGGTAGCGGGAGCTCCGGGGAGCTGTTTTTT. It is translated as CATSGSGSSGELFF. The complete variable domain, with remaining parts taken from reference TRBV15 and TRBJ2-2, reads DAMVIQNPRYQVTQFGKPVTLSCSQTLNHNVMYWYQQKSSQAPKLLFHYYDKDFNNEADTPDNFQSRRPNTSFCFLDIRSPGLGDTAMYLCATSGSGSSGELFFGEGSRLTVL.

The V call is TRBV12-3 or TRBV12-4, the J call TRBJ2-5, with TRBD1 matching over 7 bases. With 6 bases clipped from V and 1 base from J, the junction kept 2 bases outside the gene matches. There are 13 residues in the CDR3. DNA for the CDR3: TGTGCCAGCAGCCGGGACAGCCAAGAGACCCAGTACTTC. As protein: CASSRDSQETQYF.

This CDR3 reads CASRSGKGYNEQFF. Here the CDR3 DNA reads TGTGCCAGCAGGAGCGGGAAAGGCTACAATGAGCAGTTCTTC. This chain connects TRBV7-9 to TRBJ2-1; 7 bases line up with TRBD2. V gave up 6 bases and J gave up 3 bases; unmatched junction bases: 5. The CDR3 has 14 amino acids. Germline assignment: CDR1 SEHNR and CDR2 FQNEAQ (reference sequence).

The V and J genes are TRBV12-3 or TRBV12-4 and TRBJ1-1; unclear D gene. The CDR3 totals 11 residues. V dropped 6 bases and J dropped 7 bases, with 9 bases sitting between them. Here the CDR3 reads CASSRGLEAFF. As DNA, the CDR3 is TGTGCCAGCAGCAGAGGACTTGAAGCTTTCTTT.

The chain recombines TRBV3-1 (or the pseudogene TRBV3-2) with TRBJ2-2, with D tentatively TRBD1 (6 bases). The CDR3 runs to 14 residues. CDR1 and CDR2 from the germline V gene are LGHDT and YNNKEL (reference sequence). Trimming stripped 5 bases from V and 5 bases from J, with 12 bases between. CDR3 amino acids: CASSYTGSTGELFF. The CDR3 nucleotides read TGTGCCAGCAGCTACACAGGGTCAACCGGGGAGCTGTTTTTT.

This chain joins TRBV4-3 and TRBJ1-4, with 7 bases aligning to TRBD1. This CDR3 comprises 18 residues. The trim removed 0 bases at V and 4 bases at J, leaving 11 bases unmatched. The V gene's germline CDR1 is LGHNA and CDR2 YSLEER. CDR3 protein: CASSQEGQGVSYNEKLFF. Here the CDR3 DNA reads TGCGCCAGCAGCCAAGAAGGGCAGGGGGTGTCTTATAATGAAAAACTGTTTTTT.

The V call is TRBV28, the J call TRBJ1-4, with TRBD1 matching over 7 bases. Unmatched junction bases numbered 3, after V lost 2 bases and J lost 0 bases. The germline gives CDR1 MDHEN, CDR2 SYDVKM. The CDR3 is made up of 16 amino acids. The CDR3 DNA follows: TGTGCCAGCAGTTTAGACAGGGATTCAACTAATGAAAAACTGTTTTTT. Residues: CASSLDRDSTNEKLFF.

The rearrangement uses TRBV7-2 and TRBJ1-1, with a possible D match to TRBD1 (5 bases). In germline, CDR1 is SGHTA, CDR2 FQGNSA. V lost 4 bases to trimming and J lost 4 bases, with 19 bases between them. The CDR3 contains 16 residues. The CDR3 spells CASSSGAGAVGTEAFF. The CDR3 nucleotides read TGTGCCAGCAGCTCGGGAGCTGGGGCAGTAGGCACTGAAGCTTTCTTT.

V is TRBV29-1 and J is TRBJ2-5, with D possibly TRBD1 on 6 matching bases. V was shortened by 5 bases and J by 6 bases, with 13 bases between the two germline ends. This CDR3 spans 12 amino acids. Germline CDR1 SQVTM, CDR2 ANQGSEA. CDR3 in DNA: TGCAGCGTTTGGACACAGGGAAAGACCCAGTACTTC. Translating it yields CSVWTQGKTQYF.

The chain couples TRBV19 to TRBJ2-1, with D possibly TRBD2 on 6 matching bases. This CDR3 has 13 residues. The germline V gene encodes CDR1 LNHDA and CDR2 SQIVND (reference sequence). V was cut by 3 bases and J by 5 bases, with 8 bases left in between. DNA for the CDR3: TGTGCCAGTAGTATTTTAGCGGACAATGAGCAGTTCTTC. It encodes CASSILADNEQFF.

V usage is TRBV19 and J usage is TRBJ1-6; D perhaps matches TRBD1 (5 bases). Deletions cut 4 bases from V and 6 bases from J, with 13 bases between. The CDR3 is made up of 15 amino acids. Germline V gene sequence: CDR1 LNHDA, CDR2 SQIVND (reference sequence). This CDR3 is CASSTGTSSNSPLHF. CDR3 nucleotide sequence: TGTGCCAGTAGTACCGGGACTAGCTCTAATTCACCCCTCCACTTT.

The chain is built from TRBV30 and TRBJ1-6, with a possible D match to TRBD1 (5 bases). Between the trimmed V and J ends, which lost 2 bases and 14 bases, there was a span of 19 bases. This CDR3 comprises 14 residues. Germline V gives CDR1 GTSNPN, CDR2 SVGIG (reference sequence). The CDR3 DNA is TGTGCCTGGAGTACTGGGGAGGGGCCTACGGCCCTCCACTTT. The encoded protein is CAWSTGEGPTALHF.

The V and J genes are TRBV4-1 and TRBJ2-5, with D hard to call. This CDR3 comprises 17 residues. V dropped 0 bases and J dropped 0 bases, with 14 bases sitting between them. Germline V gene lookup returns CDR1 MGHRA and CDR2 YSYEKL. The CDR3 DNA reads as TGCGCCAGCAGCCAAGAGGCTCACACCTCCTACCAAGAGACCCAGTACTTC. Translating it yields CASSQEAHTSYQETQYF.

The V call is TRBV6-1, the J call TRBJ1-1; D not resolved. Trimming left V 2 bases short and J 7 bases short, with 20 bases between. CDR3 length equals 16 residues. The V gene's germline CDR1 is MNHNS and CDR2 SASEGT. CDR3 residues: CASSESWQAGGDEAFF. As DNA, the CDR3 is TGTGCCAGCAGTGAATCTTGGCAGGCCGGTGGTGATGAAGCTTTCTTT.

The chain is built from TRBV2 and TRBJ1-3; D might be TRBD1 (6 bases). The CDR3 totals 13 residues. The germline V gene encodes CDR1 SNHLY and CDR2 FYNNEI. V gave up 9 bases and J gave up 0 bases, with 9 bases separating them. CDR3: CASTGTSGNTIYF. CDR3 nucleotides: TGTGCCAGTACAGGGACCTCTGGAAACACCATATATTTT.

The chain couples TRBV24-1 to TRBJ1-3; D call uncertain. The ends were cut back, 9 bases at V and 2 bases at J, with 10 bases in the middle. CDR3 length: 13 amino acids. Germline CDR1 KGHDR, CDR2 SFDVKD. The CDR3 DNA follows: TGTGCCACCTCAGGAGGGCCTGGAAACACCATATATTTT. Amino acids: CATSGGPGNTIYF.

The V call is TRBV19, the J call TRBJ2-5, with D possibly matching TRBD2 (6 bases). This CDR3 spans 13 amino acids. Germline V gene sequence: CDR1 LNHDA, CDR2 SQIVND (reference sequence). V was pared by 3 bases and J by 3 bases, with 8 bases between. Written as DNA, the CDR3 is TGTGCCAGTAGTATGGGGGGAGAAGAGACCCAGTACTTC. Its protein is CASSMGGEETQYF.

This clone has more than one count but fewer than ten. This chain joins TRBV30 and TRBJ2-7; D possibly corresponds to TRBD1 (5 bases). The V gene's germline CDR1 is GTSNPN and CDR2 SVGIG (reference sequence). V gave up 1 base and J gave up 6 bases, with 13 bases separating them. This CDR3 region has 13 residues. In DNA, the CDR3 is TGTGCCTGGAGTGCGACAGTGAACGGCGAGCAGTACTTC. It encodes CAWSATVNGEQYF.

The chain carries TRBV6-2 or TRBV6-3 and TRBJ2-1, with a possible D match to TRBD2 (6 bases). The CDR3 extends over 16 amino acids. Trimming pared 6 bases from V and 0 bases from J, leaving 15 bases between. Germline CDR1 and CDR2: MNHEY and SVGEGT. The chain's CDR3 is CASSWGLNPSYNEQFF. Written as DNA, the CDR3 is TGTGCCAGCAGCTGGGGACTCAACCCCTCCTACAATGAGCAGTTCTTC.

This chain uses TRBV28 with TRBJ2-3; D uncertain. This CDR3 has 11 residues. The V end was cut by 11 bases, the J end by 4 bases, with 10 bases between. The V gene's germline CDR1 is MDHEN and CDR2 SYDVKM. The CDR3: CAVSSADTQYF. The CDR3 DNA reads as TGTGCCGTCTCGAGCGCAGATACGCAGTATTTT. Full variable domain (remainder filled in from reference TRBV28 and TRBJ2-3): DVKVTQSSRYLVKRTGEKVFLECVQDMDHENMFWYRQDPGLGLRLIYFSYDVKMKEKGDIPEGYSVSREKKERFSLILESASTNQTSMYLCAVSSADTQYFGPGTRLTVL.

A remark on this clone: Other DNA sequences in the same sample also yield this CDR3. The rearrangement joins TRBV28 to TRBJ1-5; 9 bases are a match to TRBD1. Trimming at V came to 5 bases and at J to 6 bases, leaving 8 bases not matched to a gene. The CDR3 has 15 residues. Germline V gene lookup returns CDR1 MDHEN and CDR2 SYDVKM. The CDR3 here is CASSLGQGFRQPQHF. The CDR3 DNA sequence: TGTGCCAGCAGTCTGGGACAGGGTTTTCGTCAGCCCCAGCATTTT.

In this sample, this clone turned up once. The J gene is TRBJ2-7, the V gene TRBV11-1, with TRBD1 matching over 8 bases. The V and J ends lost 3 bases and 3 bases, in that order; junction bases with no gene match: 1. The CDR3 contains 13 residues. CDR1 and CDR2 (germline): SGHAT, FQDESV (reference sequence). CDR3 protein: CASSFTGGYEQYF. In nucleotides, the CDR3 is TGTGCCAGCAGCTTCACAGGGGGCTACGAGCAGTACTTC.

J is TRBJ2-1 and V is TRBV19, with D perhaps matching TRBD2 (6 bases). The CDR3 totals 14 residues. Looked up from germline, CDR1 is LNHDA and CDR2 is SQIVND (reference sequence). Trimming pared 6 bases from V and 6 bases from J, leaving 15 bases between. The CDR3 DNA reads TGTGCCAGTAGCGCGGGAATGATGATCAATGAGCAGTTCTTC. Protein product: CASSAGMMINEQFF.

This chain joins TRBV15 and TRBJ1-1; D is possibly TRBD1 (5 bases). The CDR3 consists of 14 residues. V lost 0 bases to trimming and J lost 6 bases, with 11 bases between them. In germline, CDR1 is LNHNV, CDR2 YYDKDF (reference sequence). The DNA of the CDR3 is TGTGCCACCAGCAGAGATCCAGGGTCGGCTGAAGCTTTCTTT. It yields the protein CATSRDPGSAEAFF.